One sample yielded the 18 T cell receptor beta chains listed below, sequenced in a study of T cell changes during pregnancy in multiple sclerosis. Generated by immunoSEQ multiplex PCR, the TCRdb table keeps only in-frame clones and is missing some. Counted here are 40,000 to 55,000 clones, more than 85% occurring once; the ten biggest clones make up approximately 2.9%. The sample here was CD8+ T cells from peripheral blood mononuclear cells, taken in the second trimester of pregnancy. The receptors derive from a female donor with multiple sclerosis, enrolled in a pregnancy study.

The chain recombines TRBV7-9 with TRBJ2-7; a possible D gene is TRBD2 (6 bases). Trimming took 2 bases from V and 2 from J, leaving 10 bases between them. Germline V CDR1 and CDR2: SEHNR, FQNEAQ (reference sequence). The CDR3 totals 14 residues. The CDR3 region is CASSLWTKPYEQYF. DNA of the CDR3: TGTGCCAGCAGCTTATGGACTAAACCCTACGAGCAGTACTTC.

The V and J genes are TRBV29-1 and TRBJ2-5; tentative D call: TRBD1 (6 bases). With the DNA end fitting TRBJ2-7 better, the J assignment may be wrong. This CDR3 contains 14 residues. Germline lookup yields CDR1 SQVTM and CDR2 ANQGSEA. CDR3 amino acids: CSVGGTGQAYEQYF. The CDR3 DNA reads TGCAGCGTTGGGGGCACAGGGCAGGCCTACGAGCAGTACTTC.

The chain combines TRBV15 with TRBJ2-5, with D hard to call. This CDR3 is 11 amino acids long. In germline, CDR1 is LNHNV, CDR2 YYDKDF (reference sequence). V lost 6 bases, J lost 2 bases, and 4 bases lay in between. The CDR3 is CATRAQETQYF. The CDR3, as DNA: TGTGCCACCAGGGCACAAGAGACCCAGTACTTC.

The V gene is TRBV9, the J gene TRBJ2-1, with 8 bases aligning to TRBD2. Germline CDR1 and CDR2: SGDLS and YYNGEE. This CDR3 comprises 14 residues. Trimming at V came to 4 bases and at J to 10 bases, leaving 10 bases not matched to a gene. CDR3 sequence reads: CASSPTGGAWEQFF. For the CDR3, the DNA is TGTGCCAGCAGCCCAACCGGGGGGGCCTGGGAGCAGTTCTTC.

The J gene is TRBJ2-7, the V gene TRBV4-1; TRBD1 matches 7 bases. CDR3 length equals 15 residues. Germline CDR1 MGHRA, CDR2 YSYEKL. The J segment lost 1 base and the V segment lost 1 base, leaving 4 bases of the junction unmatched. In DNA form, the CDR3 reads TGCGCCAGCAGCCAAGTTGGGACAGATTCCTACGAGCAGTACTTC. Residues: CASSQVGTDSYEQYF.

This chain uses TRBV7-3 with TRBJ2-1; 8 nucleotides align to TRBD1. The V gene end was trimmed by 3 bases and the J gene end by 6 bases; junction bases not matched to a gene: 4. There are 14 residues in the CDR3. Per the germline V gene, CDR1 is SGHTA and CDR2 is FQGTGA. CDR3 region: CASSFAGQGNEQFF. The CDR3 DNA follows: TGTGCCAGCAGCTTTGCCGGACAGGGCAATGAGCAGTTCTTC.

The chain employs TRBV9 and TRBJ1-6, with a tentative D call TRBD1 (5 bases). CDR1 is SGDLS and CDR2 is YYNGEE in the germline V gene. This CDR3 has 13 residues. V was clipped by 3 bases and J by 11 bases, with 12 bases between them. The CDR3 loop reads CASSEGSKPPLHF. CDR3 nucleotides: TGTGCCAGCAGCGAGGGGTCCAAACCACCCCTCCACTTT.

A single count supports this clone. The gene calls are TRBV25-1 and TRBJ1-3; 8 nucleotides line up with TRBD1. The CDR3 loop spans 14 amino acids. The V gene's germline CDR1 is MGHDK and CDR2 SYGVNS. V lost 5 bases, J lost 8 bases, and 8 bases stayed unmatched. The DNA of the CDR3 is TGTGCCAGCAGTCTTACAGGGGGGAGCGACACCATATATTTT. Translating gives CASSLTGGSDTIYF.

This chain connects TRBV7-2 to TRBJ1-4; 7 bases agree with TRBD1. V lost 1 base and J lost 4; bases outside the gene matches: 3. There are 15 residues in the CDR3. The V gene's germline CDR1 is SGHTA and CDR2 FQGNSA. CDR3 protein: CASSLGGGGNEKLFF. The CDR3 DNA follows: TGTGCCAGCAGCTTAGGAGGGGGCGGTAATGAAAAACTGTTTTTT.

The genes are TRBV7-9 and TRBJ1-4, with D perhaps matching TRBD1 (6 bases). CDR1 and CDR2 from the germline V gene are SEHNR and FQNEAQ (reference sequence). V was pared by 0 bases and J by 6 bases, with 11 bases between. There are 15 residues in the CDR3. CDR3 protein: CASSLAGRGYEKLFF. Here the CDR3 DNA reads TGTGCCAGCAGCTTAGCTGGCAGGGGATATGAAAAACTGTTTTTT.

The chain links TRBV10-1 to TRBJ2-5; TRBD1 might be the D (5 bases). With 8 bases removed from V and 6 bases from J, the gap between germline ends came to 13 bases. CDR1 and CDR2 from the germline V gene are WNHNN and SYGVQD (reference sequence). This CDR3 has 12 residues. Here the CDR3 DNA reads TGCGCCAGCGGATGGGGCAGTCAGACCCAGTACTTC. Its translation is CASGWGSQTQYF.

The J gene is TRBJ2-1, the V gene TRBV9; the match to TRBD2 covers 8 bases. The CDR3 length is 17 residues. The V segment lost 3 bases and the J segment 0 bases; nucleotides outside the gene matches: 8. Germline loops: CDR1 SGDLS, CDR2 YYNGEE. In DNA form, the CDR3 reads TGTGCCAGCAGCGCCAACCCGCTAGCGGGCTCCTACAATGAGCAGTTCTTC. Amino acid sequence: CASSANPLAGSYNEQFF.

The J gene is TRBJ1-2, the V gene TRBV28; possible D gene TRBD1, 5 bases. This CDR3 region has 14 residues. Trimming pared 8 bases from V and 3 bases from J, leaving 16 bases between. The germline V gene has CDR1 MDHEN and CDR2 SYDVKM. Written as DNA, the CDR3 is TGTGCCAGCCTGACCTGGGGCGAATACTATGGCTACACCTTC. Amino acid sequence: CASLTWGEYYGYTF.

This rearrangement joins TRBV7-8 to TRBJ1-3, with TRBD1 identical over 7 bases. Germline V CDR1 and CDR2: SGHVS, FQNEAQ. The CDR3 contains 13 residues. J was trimmed by 6 bases and V by 5 bases; bases with no gene match: 4. CDR3 loop: CASSAGGENTIYF. The DNA of the CDR3 is TGTGCCAGCAGCGCAGGGGGTGAAAACACCATATATTTT.

The J gene is TRBJ2-3, the V gene TRBV5-6; D call uncertain. The CDR3 sequence is 13 residues long. CDR1 is SGHDT and CDR2 is YYEEEE in the germline V gene. Between the trimmed V and J ends, which lost 1 base and 7 bases, there was a span of 10 bases. DNA for the CDR3: TGTGCCAGCAGCTTGCTTCCTAGGAATACGCAGTATTTT. Its protein is CASSLLPRNTQYF.

The chain uses TRBV5-4 and TRBJ1-3, with D possibly being TRBD1 (5 bases). CDR3 size: 16 residues. V shed 2 bases and J shed 4 bases, with 16 bases lying between them. Germline assignment: CDR1 SGHNT and CDR2 YYREEE (reference sequence). The CDR3 DNA is TGTGCCAGCAGCTTTGGTGGGGGAGGGGTCGGAAACACCATATATTTT. This encodes CASSFGGGGVGNTIYF.

This chain links TRBV27 with TRBJ2-5, with a weak D call TRBD2 (6 bases). The germline V gene encodes CDR1 MNHEY and CDR2 SMNVEV (reference sequence). The CDR3 loop spans 13 amino acids. V was trimmed by 6 bases and J by 5 bases, leaving 13 bases between them. The CDR3 spells CASRGGFVETQYF. In DNA form, the CDR3 reads TGTGCCAGCAGGGGGGGTTTCGTCGAGACCCAGTACTTC.

This clone is labeled medium-sized. The V call is TRBV6-6, the J call TRBJ2-5; 7 nucleotides line up with TRBD1. J gave up 4 bases and V 6 bases, and 11 bases lay outside the gene matches. The CDR3 covers 15 residues. Germline V lookup: CDR1 MNHNY, CDR2 SVGAGI (reference sequence). CDR3 nucleotide sequence: TGTGCCAGCAGCCCCACCGAGACAGGGCCAGAGACCCAGTACTTC. Amino acids: CASSPTETGPETQYF.